Shown below are 30 T cell receptor beta chains from a single sample sequenced in a study of T cells in Graves' hyperthyroidism and ophthalmopathy. TCR beta CDR3 regions were amplified from RNA. Primed by the HTBI set, a first-round RT-PCR was run on the TCR CDR3. TCRdb reprocessed the multiplex PCR reads via MiXCR and lists one record per CDR3 protein. The data contain about 350,000 distinct CDR3 sequences, about a sixth of them singletons. Sequences were obtained from blood. The receptor set was obtained from a woman aged 25 to 39 with Graves' hyperthyroidism that later progressed to Graves' ophthalmopathy.

This clonotype has ten or more counts. This chain uses TRBV2 with TRBJ2-1; D possibly corresponds to TRBD2 (5 bases). CDR3 length equals 15 residues. Trimming shortened V by 7 bases and J by 2 bases, and 15 bases separated the two germline ends. Germline V gene lookup returns CDR1 SNHLY and CDR2 FYNNEI. The CDR3 nucleotides are TGTGCCAGCACCGGAGCGGAGTTTACCTACAATGAGCAGTTCTTC. Translating gives CASTGAEFTYNEQFF.

This rearrangement joins TRBV6-5 to TRBJ1-6; perhaps TRBD1 as D (5 bases). The CDR3 runs to 14 residues. Germline CDR1 reads MNHEY; CDR2 reads SVGAGI. Trimming removed 2 bases at V and 7 bases at J, with 9 bases between. CDR3 in amino acids: CASSYRGPNSPLHF. The CDR3 DNA reads TGTGCCAGCAGTTACAGGGGTCCGAATTCACCCCTCCACTTT.

This clonotype was counted many times. J is TRBJ1-1 and V is TRBV24-1; D gene ambiguous. Trimming took 2 bases from V and 1 from J, leaving 4 bases between them. CDR3 length equals 13 residues. Germline V gene data show CDR1 as KGHDR and CDR2 as SFDVKD. CDR3 sequence: CATSDWKNTEAFF. CDR3 DNA: TGTGCCACCAGTGATTGGAAGAACACTGAAGCTTTCTTT.

The chain combines TRBV6-1 with TRBJ1-5, with 8 bases that match TRBD1. V lost 4 bases to trimming and J lost 7 bases; unmatched junction nucleotides: 3. CDR3 length: 13 amino acids. Per germline, CDR1 MNHNS and CDR2 SASEGT. As DNA, the CDR3 is TGTGCCAGCAGTGCCGGACAGGGCCAGCCCCAGCATTTT. Its protein is CASSAGQGQPQHF.

This clonotype was observed a handful of times. The chain combines TRBV20-1 with TRBJ2-7; 13 nucleotides align to TRBD2. The germline V gene encodes CDR1 DFQATT and CDR2 SNEGSKA (reference sequence). This CDR3 is built from 14 residues. Trimming removed 6 bases from V and 2 bases from J; junction bases left unmatched: 4. The CDR3 nucleotides read TGCAGTGCACTTACTAGCGGGAGGGCCTACGAGCAGTACTTC. Amino acid sequence: CSALTSGRAYEQYF.

V gene TRBV19 combines with J gene TRBJ1-2; D ambiguous. V lost 3 bases, J lost 4 bases, and 12 bases lay in between. CDR3 size: 14 residues. Per the germline V gene, CDR1 is LNHDA and CDR2 is SQIVND (reference sequence). This CDR3 is CASSIGGRSYGYTF. The CDR3 nucleotides are TGTGCCAGTAGTATCGGCGGGAGATCCTATGGCTACACCTTC. Variable domain in full (rest from reference TRBV19 and TRBJ1-2): DGGITQSPKYLFRKEGQNVTLSCEQNLNHDAMYWYRQDPGQGLRLIYYSQIVNDFQKGDIAEGYSVSREKKESFPLTVTSAQKNPTAFYLCASSIGGRSYGYTFGSGTRLTVV.

In this sample, this clonotype turned up many times. The V call is TRBV28, the J call TRBJ2-7; 12 bases match TRBD1. CDR3 length equals 15 residues. CDR1 and CDR2 from the germline V gene are MDHEN and SYDVKM. The ends lost 10 bases at V and 5 bases at J; junction bases unmatched: 12. The CDR3 DNA sequence: TGTGCCATCGGCCCAGGCGGGACAGGGGGCAACGAGCAGTACTTC. Translating gives CAIGPGGTGGNEQYF. The full variable domain, rest sourced from reference TRBV28 and TRBJ2-7, is DVKVTQSSRYLVKRTGEKVFLECVQDMDHENMFWYRQDPGLGLRLIYFSYDVKMKEKGDIPEGYSVSREKKERFSLILESASTNQTSMYLCAIGPGGTGGNEQYFGPGTRLTVT.

CDR3 DNA sequence: TGTGCCAGCACCCGACAGGGTAACTATGGCTACACCTTC. Its translation is CASTRQGNYGYTF. The chain is built from TRBV6-1 and TRBJ1-2, with 7 nucleotides matching TRBD1. Germline trimming cut 7 bases from V and 1 base from J; bases unmatched to any gene: 3. Germline V gene data show CDR1 as MNHNS and CDR2 as SASEGT. The CDR3 is 13 amino acids.

The chain recombines TRBV4-1 with TRBJ1-1, with 9 bases aligning to TRBD1. The CDR3 covers 16 residues. The trim removed 4 bases at V and 2 bases at J, leaving 8 bases unmatched. The germline CDR1 and CDR2 sequences are MGHRA and YSYEKL. CDR3 nucleotides: TGCGCCAGCAGCCCCGACAGGGGGTCCTTTAACACTGAAGCTTTCTTT. It translates to CASSPDRGSFNTEAFF.

Many counts were recorded for this clonotype. The gene calls are TRBV10-2 and TRBJ2-2, with 11 bases fitting TRBD2. CDR1 is WSHSY, CDR2 SAAADI, per germline. V was clipped by 3 bases and J by 5 bases; unmatched bases: 5. This CDR3 region has 16 residues. CDR3 DNA: TGCGCCAGCAGTGACGTGTCTAGCGGGGGGACCGGGGAGCTGTTTTTT. It specifies CASSDVSSGGTGELFF.

This clonotype was seen repeatedly, ten times or more. The chain employs TRBV14 and TRBJ2-5; TRBD1 agrees at 9 bases. V lost 3 bases and J lost 5; bases outside the gene matches: 7. The CDR3 has 15 residues. Germline-derived CDR1 and CDR2 are SGHDN and FVKESK. In DNA, the CDR3 is TGTGCCAGCAGCCACGGACAGGGGCAAGGGGAGACCCAGTACTTC. Its protein product is CASSHGQGQGETQYF. Full variable domain (rest looked up from reference TRBV14 and TRBJ2-5): EAGVTQFPSHSVIEKGQTVTLRCDPISGHDNLYWYRRVMGKEIKFLLHFVKESKQDESGMPNNRFLAERTGGTYSTLKVQPAELEDSGVYFCASSHGQGQGETQYFGPGTRLLVL.

This clonotype has a handful of counts. The V gene is TRBV5-8, the J gene TRBJ2-7; no definite D call. The ends were cut back, 2 bases at V and 0 bases at J, with 9 bases in the middle. Germline V CDR1 and CDR2: SGHTS, YDEGEE. This CDR3 comprises 14 residues. This chain's CDR3 is CASSFEHSSYEQYF. CDR3 DNA: TGTGCCAGCAGCTTTGAGCATAGCTCCTACGAGCAGTACTTC.

This clonotype was recorded at least ten times. This sequence joins TRBV6-6 and TRBJ1-2; TRBD1 matches at 9 bases. In germline, CDR1 is MNHNY, CDR2 SVGAGI (reference sequence). The CDR3 length is 15 residues. After removal of 0 bases from V and 6 bases from J, the junction contained 5 bases not matched to a gene. The CDR3 region has the DNA TGTGCCAGCAGTTACTCGACAGGGGGGAGGCATGGCTACACCTTC. It is translated as CASSYSTGGRHGYTF.

This clonotype was picked up many times. The chain has TRBV2 and TRBJ1-3; 9 bases map to TRBD1. The CDR3 contains 14 residues. From germline, CDR1 is SNHLY and CDR2 FYNNEI. After removal of 6 bases from V and 4 bases from J, the junction contained 4 bases not matched to a gene. DNA of the CDR3: TGTGCCAGCAGGGTCGGGACAGGGGGAAACACCATATATTTT. Translation gives CASRVGTGGNTIYF.

The chain couples TRBV12-3 or TRBV12-4 to TRBJ2-2; 10 bases map to TRBD1. Germline trimming cut 5 bases from V and 5 bases from J; bases unmatched to any gene: 8. CDR3 length: 16 residues. CDR3: CASSPGDRGETGELFF. Here the CDR3 DNA reads TGTGCCAGCAGTCCGGGGGACAGGGGAGAAACCGGGGAGCTGTTTTTT.

There are a few counts of this clonotype. J is TRBJ2-7 and V is TRBV29-1; no definite D call. The CDR3 loop spans 13 amino acids. V lost 5 bases to trimming and J lost 2 bases, with 13 bases between them. Germline V gene lookup returns CDR1 SQVTM and CDR2 ANQGSEA. The CDR3 DNA is TGCAGCGTTTGTTTTGTCAACCCCTACGAGCAGTACTTC. This gives the protein CSVCFVNPYEQYF.

This clonotype has a count of ten or more. The gene calls are TRBV2 and TRBJ1-6; the D is unclear. Trimming stripped 1 base from V and 4 bases from J, with 11 bases between. Germline V gene lookup returns CDR1 SNHLY and CDR2 FYNNEI. There are 16 residues in the CDR3. CDR3 loop: CASSEEASQYNSPLHF. The CDR3 bases are TGTGCCAGCAGTGAAGAGGCCAGCCAGTATAATTCACCCCTCCACTTT.

This clonotype was counted between two and nine times. The chain joins TRBV10-3 to TRBJ2-2; D ambiguous. The V end lost 6 bases, the J end lost 7 bases, and 9 bases lay between the germline ends. CDR1 ENHRY and CDR2 SYGVKD come from the germline V gene. This CDR3 is 12 amino acids long. CDR3 sequence (DNA): TGTGCCATCAGCGAGGACGGCGGGGAGCTGTTTTTT. Translation gives CAISEDGGELFF.

This clonotype was recorded many times. The rearrangement joins TRBV28 to TRBJ2-7; no firm D call. The CDR3 loop spans 14 amino acids. CDR1 is MDHEN, CDR2 SYDVKM, per germline. V was shortened by 2 bases and J by 1 base, with 9 bases between the two germline ends. Written as DNA, the CDR3 is TGTGCCAGCAGTTTACCGGCAGGATCCTACGAGCAGTACTTC. Its protein is CASSLPAGSYEQYF.

The chain joins TRBV6-1 to TRBJ2-7; D is tentatively TRBD1 or TRBD2 (6 bases each). CDR1 is MNHNS and CDR2 is SASEGT in the germline V gene. V lost 0 bases and J 5 bases, leaving 20 bases between the germline ends. The length of the CDR3 is 17 residues. The CDR3 DNA reads TGTGCCAGCAGTGAAGCACCCCTAACAGGGAGGCTCGACGAGCAGTACTTC. Translation: CASSEAPLTGRLDEQYF.

This clonotype was seen at least ten times. The J gene is TRBJ2-3, the V gene TRBV5-8; a weak D match, TRBD2 (7 bases). CDR3 length: 16 amino acids. Germline CDR1 is SGHTS and CDR2 is YDEGEE. Trimming cost V 4 bases and J 0 bases, with 15 bases left between them. The CDR3, as DNA: TGTGCCAGCAGCCCCAAAGCGGGACACAGCACAGATACGCAGTATTTT. Translated: CASSPKAGHSTDTQYF.

The CDR3 spells CASSEIVVGDRYTF. CDR3 DNA: TGTGCCAGCAGTGAAATTGTCGTTGGGGATCGCTACACCTTC. The chain has TRBV2 and TRBJ1-2; D gene unclear. V lost 2 bases and J lost 9, with 16 bases in between. Germline CDR1 SNHLY, CDR2 FYNNEI. CDR3 length equals 14 residues.

This clonotype was detected a few times. V gene TRBV29-1 combines with J gene TRBJ2-7; weak D call: TRBD2 (5 bases). The CDR3 length is 11 residues. The germline V and J ends were trimmed by 8 bases and 5 bases, with 13 bases remaining between them. CDR1 SQVTM and CDR2 ANQGSEA come from the germline V gene. The CDR3 nucleotides read TGCAGCTCGAGAGTCGGGGACGAGCAGTACTTC. Its protein product is CSSRVGDEQYF.

This clonotype came up many times. The gene calls are TRBV14 and TRBJ1-2; no reliable D call. V gave up 6 bases and J gave up 2 bases, with 10 bases separating them. CDR3 length: 13 residues. Germline V gene lookup returns CDR1 SGHDN and CDR2 FVKESK. This CDR3 reads CASSPGTNYGYTF. The CDR3 DNA reads TGTGCCAGCAGTCCAGGTACCAACTATGGCTACACCTTC.

V gene TRBV20-1 combines with J gene TRBJ1-4; TRBD1 agrees at 7 bases. Germline lookup yields CDR1 DFQATT and CDR2 SNEGSKA (reference sequence). Unmatched junction bases numbered 6, after V lost 0 bases and J lost 8 bases. The CDR3 contains 14 residues. CDR3 DNA: TGCAGTGCTAGAGATGCGACAGGGAACGAAAAACTGTTTTTT. Translated, it gives CSARDATGNEKLFF.

This clonotype turned up a few times. The chain is built from TRBV6-1 and TRBJ2-5; D not certain. Germline lookup yields CDR1 MNHNS and CDR2 SASEGT. The CDR3 extends over 14 amino acids. V was trimmed by 1 base and J by 7 bases, leaving 13 bases between them. The CDR3 DNA follows: TGTGCCAGCAGTGAAGGGCCCAGAGCTCGGACCCAGTACTTC. Amino acids: CASSEGPRARTQYF.

This clonotype was found many times. The chain combines TRBV2 with TRBJ2-7, with a tentative D call TRBD1 (6 bases). The CDR3 extends over 14 amino acids. The V end lost 6 bases, the J end lost 4 bases, and 16 bases lay between the germline ends. CDR1 and CDR2 (germline): SNHLY, FYNNEI. CDR3 sequence: CASRANRERYEQYF. The CDR3 DNA reads TGTGCCAGCAGGGCTAACAGGGAGCGATACGAGCAGTACTTC. The variable domain in full, with the rest retrieved from reference TRBV2 and TRBJ2-7, is EPEVTQTPSHQVTQMGQEVILRCVPISNHLYFYWYRQILGQKVEFLVSFYNNEISEKSEIFDDQFSVERPDGSNFTLKIRSTKLEDSAMYFCASRANRERYEQYFGPGTRLTVT.

The rearrangement uses TRBV18 and TRBJ1-3; TRBD1 is a possible D gene (6 bases). Germline V gene sequence: CDR1 KGHSH, CDR2 LQKENI. V lost 2 bases, J lost 3 bases, and 17 bases lay in between. This CDR3 is built from 17 residues. CDR3 coding DNA: TGTGCCAGCTCACCATTCGGTCCTGGACAGCGTGGAAACACCATATATTTT. Protein sequence: CASSPFGPGQRGNTIYF.

This clonotype was observed many times. The chain joins TRBV3-1 to TRBJ2-5, with 7 bases aligning to TRBD1. The CDR3 totals 15 residues. Trimming at V came to 3 bases and at J to 2 bases, leaving 6 bases not matched to a gene. The germline V gene has CDR1 LGHDT and CDR2 YNNKEL (reference sequence). Here the CDR3 DNA reads TGTGCCAGCAGCCAGGCCCCGGACAGGCAAGAGACCCAGTACTTC. It translates to CASSQAPDRQETQYF.

This clonotype was detected many times. The chain joins TRBV14 to TRBJ2-7; D may match TRBD1 or TRBD2 (5 bases each). This CDR3 has 13 residues. Germline CDR1 and CDR2: SGHDN and FVKESK. Trimming cost V 2 bases and J 7 bases, with 12 bases left between them. Here the CDR3 DNA reads TGTGCCAGCAGCCAACCGGGACGGATTGAGCAGTACTTC. Amino acids: CASSQPGRIEQYF.